This T cell receptor beta chain was observed in a study of T-cell memory formation after mild COVID-19. General study points: Among clones contracting day 15 to 85, CD4/CD8 was balanced, whereas later expanders leaned CD4+.

Trimming cost V 8 bases and J 4 bases, with 15 bases left between them. Germline CDR1 is MNHEY and CDR2 is SVGEGT. The CDR3 covers 14 residues. On this clonotype itself: The antigen is not known.

TCRdb reprocessed the 5' RACE reads with MiXCR, giving one entry per CDR3 protein. Seen here are under 550,000 distinct CDR3 sequences, 15% to 20% observed once, and the top ten hold roughly a fifth. The V gene is TRBV6-2 or TRBV6-3, the J gene TRBJ1-5; no firm D call. What was sequenced was PBMCs or a T cell subset sorted from them (not recorded which). The clonotype comes from a man aged 18 to 29 who had mild COVID-19 (a few samples of this study predate the infection). Cell type and time point are not known. CDR3: CASGVPYPNQPQHF. The CDR3 region has the DNA TGTGCCAGCGGGGTACCGTACCCAAATCAGCCCCAGCATTTT.